Below, 30 T cell receptor beta chains from the same sample are listed, as sequenced in a study of cytomegalovirus exposure and HLA in healthy donors. Assay: immunoSEQ multiplex PCR; the TCRdb copy retains only in-frame clones and omits some. The table records approximately 200,000 clones, more than 80% of them present only once. The sequenced sample was PBMCs. These receptors were taken from a man younger than 35 in good health and CMV-seropositive.

CDR3 amino acids: CATSRDLQTGANVLTF. The CDR3 DNA follows: TGTGCCACCAGCAGAGATCTCCAGACTGGGGCCAACGTCCTGACTTTC. The rearrangement links TRBV15 to TRBJ2-6; D ambiguous. Germline CDR1 and CDR2: LNHNV and YYDKDF (reference sequence). The CDR3 is 16 amino acids. V gave up 0 bases and J gave up 2 bases, with 8 bases separating them.

The chain joins TRBV18 to TRBJ2-4; D is possibly TRBD2 (6 bases). V was shortened by 6 bases and J by 5 bases, with 17 bases between the two germline ends. CDR3 length: 15 residues. Per germline, CDR1 KGHSH and CDR2 LQKENI. CDR3: CASSLDRLGENIQYF. The CDR3 coding sequence is TGTGCCAGCTCCTTGGATCGACTAGGGGAAAACATTCAGTACTTC.

CDR3 sequence (DNA): TGCGCCAGCAGCCAGGGCTTGGGCAATCAGCCCCAGCATTTT. Its protein is CASSQGLGNQPQHF. The chain joins TRBV4-3 to TRBJ1-5; D is unclear. The germline gives CDR1 LGHNA, CDR2 YSLEER. V gave up 3 bases and J gave up 2 bases, with 8 bases separating them. This CDR3 comprises 14 residues.

This sequence joins TRBV9 and TRBJ1-2, with a weak D call TRBD1 (6 bases). The CDR3 covers 14 residues. V was shortened by 3 bases and J by 8 bases, with 17 bases between the two germline ends. Germline assignment: CDR1 SGDLS and CDR2 YYNGEE. The CDR3, as DNA: TGTGCCAGCAGCGCCACAGGGTCGGGTTTGGGCTACACCTTC. Amino acid sequence: CASSATGSGLGYTF.

J is TRBJ2-2 and V is TRBV19, with D possibly TRBD1 on 5 matching bases. CDR1 LNHDA and CDR2 SQIVND come from the germline V gene (reference sequence). Trimming removed 1 base at V and 5 bases at J, with 17 bases between. CDR3 length equals 17 residues. CDR3 protein: CASSIVGAVIRTGELFF. The CDR3 DNA reads TGTGCCAGTAGTATAGTAGGGGCGGTGATAAGAACCGGGGAGCTGTTTTTT.

CDR3 loop: CASSQDRRQGPRYF. The CDR3 DNA is TGTGCCAGCAGCCAAGATCGGCGACAGGGCCCGAGATACTTC. The chain employs TRBV14 and TRBJ2-4, with 7 bases identical to TRBD1. The length of the CDR3 is 14 residues. The V gene's germline CDR1 is SGHDN and CDR2 FVKESK. V lost 0 bases, J lost 16 bases, and 12 bases stayed unmatched.

This rearrangement joins TRBV4-1 to TRBJ2-1; TRBD1 aligns across 9 bases. Germline V gene lookup returns CDR1 MGHRA and CDR2 YSYEKL. This CDR3 comprises 16 residues. With 4 bases clipped from V and 0 bases from J, the junction kept 4 bases outside the gene matches. The CDR3 DNA is TGCGCCAGCAGCCCCCTGGACAGGGGCTCCTACAATGAGCAGTTCTTC. Protein sequence: CASSPLDRGSYNEQFF.

V usage is TRBV7-6 and J usage is TRBJ2-7; 9 bases agree with TRBD1. The CDR3 is made up of 15 amino acids. V trimming: 5 bases; J trimming: 0 bases; junction bases outside the gene matches: 5. The germline gives CDR1 SGHVS, CDR2 FNYEAQ. DNA for the CDR3: TGTGCCAGCAGCCCCGGGACAGGGTTCTCCTACGAGCAGTACTTC. Encoded protein: CASSPGTGFSYEQYF. Supplemented by reference TRBV7-6 and TRBJ2-7, the full variable domain reads GAGVSQSPRYKVTKRGQDVALRCDPISGHVSLYWYRQALGQGPEFLTYFNYEAQQDKSGLPNDRFSAERPEGSISTLTIQRTEQRDSAMYRCASSPGTGFSYEQYFGPGTRLTVT.

CDR3 sequence reads: CASSWALGRVDGYTF. CDR3 nucleotide sequence: TGTGCCAGCAGCTGGGCGTTAGGCAGGGTCGACGGCTACACCTTC. The chain links TRBV27 to TRBJ1-2; the D gene is possibly TRBD1 (5 bases). Trimming took off 6 bases at V and 8 bases at J, with 22 bases between the two ends. The CDR3 runs to 15 residues. Looked up from germline, CDR1 is MNHEY and CDR2 is SMNVEV (reference sequence).

The rearrangement uses TRBV29-1 and TRBJ2-2, with 7 nucleotides matching TRBD1. CDR1 SQVTM and CDR2 ANQGSEA come from the germline V gene. This CDR3 region has 13 residues. Germline trimming cut 6 bases from V and 3 bases from J; bases unmatched to any gene: 4. The CDR3: CSVATGDTGELFF. The CDR3 DNA reads TGCAGCGTCGCCACAGGGGACACCGGGGAGCTGTTTTTT.

The chain carries TRBV4-1 and TRBJ1-2, with 8 bases that match TRBD1. Germline trimming cut 1 base from V and 2 bases from J; bases unmatched to any gene: 3. The CDR3 length is 15 residues. CDR1 is MGHRA and CDR2 is YSYEKL in the germline V gene. The CDR3 is CASSQVDRVNYGYTF. CDR3 nucleotides: TGCGCCAGCAGCCAAGTGGACAGGGTGAACTATGGCTACACCTTC.

The chain is built from TRBV5-1 and TRBJ2-1; possible D gene TRBD2, 5 bases. V lost 4 bases, J lost 1 base, and 12 bases lay in between. This CDR3 is 15 amino acids long. Germline CDR1 reads SGHRS; CDR2 reads YFSETQ. The chain's CDR3 is CASSPRRGSYNEQFF. The CDR3 nucleotides read TGCGCCAGCAGCCCAAGGCGCGGGTCCTACAATGAGCAGTTCTTC.

This clone was counted between two and nine times. The same CDR3 is also encoded by other DNA sequences in this sample. The chain employs TRBV30 and TRBJ2-1; 9 positions match TRBD2. V shed 3 bases and J 4 bases; nucleotides not matched to a gene: 10. Looked up from germline, CDR1 is GTSNPN and CDR2 is SVGIG (reference sequence). This CDR3 is 16 amino acids long. In nucleotides, the CDR3 is TGTGCCTGGAGCCCTGCTGGGACTAGCCCGTACAATGAGCAGTTCTTC. As protein: CAWSPAGTSPYNEQFF.

This clone was seen a handful of times. The V gene is TRBV11-1, the J gene TRBJ2-5; TRBD2 matches at 11 bases. CDR3 length: 17 amino acids. J gave up 1 base and V 1 base, and 5 bases lay outside the gene matches. Germline CDR1 is SGHAT and CDR2 is FQDESV (reference sequence). The CDR3 spells CASSLGGTSGLQETQYF. CDR3 nucleotide sequence: TGTGCCAGCAGCTTAGGAGGGACTAGCGGCCTCCAAGAGACCCAGTACTTC.

The chain links TRBV7-3 to TRBJ2-3; 10 bases map to TRBD2. This CDR3 has 20 residues. In germline, CDR1 is SGHTA, CDR2 FQGTGA. V lost 1 base and J lost 4; bases outside the gene matches: 17. The CDR3, as DNA: TGTGCCAGCAGCTTAAAAGCCCGGGGAGTAGCGGGAGGTGGGGCAGATACGCAGTATTTT. Its translation is CASSLKARGVAGGGADTQYF. The full variable domain, its missing parts supplied by reference TRBV7-3 and TRBJ2-3, is GAGVSQTPSNKVTEKGKYVELRCDPISGHTALYWYRQSLGQGPEFLIYFQGTGAADDSGLPNDRFFAVRPEGSVSTLKIQRTERGDSAVYLCASSLKARGVAGGGADTQYFGPGTRLTVL.

J is TRBJ2-1 and V is TRBV5-1, with 9 positions matching TRBD1. This CDR3 comprises 15 residues. Germline loops: CDR1 SGHRS, CDR2 YFSETQ. Trimming removed 0 bases from V and 2 bases from J; junction bases left unmatched: 0. The CDR3 DNA is TGCGCCAGCAGCTTGGGGGACAGGGCCTACAATGAGCAGTTCTTC. This translates into CASSLGDRAYNEQFF.

This sequence joins TRBV30 and TRBJ2-1, with 7 bases aligning to TRBD2. Germline values: CDR1 GTSNPN, CDR2 SVGIG (reference sequence). CDR3 size: 16 residues. Germline trimming cut 0 bases from V and 2 bases from J; bases unmatched to any gene: 7. This CDR3 is CAWSVEGSGTYNEQFF. As DNA, the CDR3 is TGTGCCTGGAGTGTAGAGGGGAGCGGGACCTACAATGAGCAGTTCTTC.

The chain combines TRBV30 with TRBJ2-2; possible D gene TRBD1, 6 bases. Germline CDR1 reads GTSNPN; CDR2 reads SVGIG (reference sequence). The V and J ends lost 2 bases and 7 bases respectively, with 20 bases between them. The CDR3 totals 16 residues. In DNA form, the CDR3 reads TGTGCCTGGAGTCCCGGGACATCCCGCTTAAACGGGGAGCTGTTTTTT. Its translation: CAWSPGTSRLNGELFF.

This clone has only one observation. This chain connects TRBV10-3 to TRBJ1-5; D is unclear. This CDR3 has 14 residues. The V gene lost 0 bases and the J gene lost 5 bases, with 8 bases spanning the gap. Germline V gene lookup returns CDR1 ENHRY and CDR2 SYGVKD. The CDR3 region has the DNA TGTGCCATCAGTGAGTCCCCCCGGGATCAGCCCCAGCATTTT. Its translation is CAISESPRDQPQHF.

The V gene is TRBV6-5, the J gene TRBJ2-1, with 10 bases aligning to TRBD2. V was clipped by 6 bases and J by 4 bases; unmatched bases: 3. CDR3 length equals 14 residues. From germline, CDR1 is MNHEY and CDR2 SVGAGI. The CDR3 region has the DNA TGTGCCAGCAGCATACTAGCGGGGTACAATGAGCAGTTCTTC. As protein: CASSILAGYNEQFF.

This chain connects TRBV2 to TRBJ2-5; 10 bases agree with TRBD1. CDR3 length: 14 residues. Looked up from germline, CDR1 is SNHLY and CDR2 is FYNNEI. V gave up 6 bases and J gave up 2 bases; unmatched junction bases: 3. CDR3 nucleotide sequence: TGTGCCAGCAGCAAGGACAGGGGGCAAGAGACCCAGTACTTC. This encodes CASSKDRGQETQYF.

The genes are TRBV5-1 and TRBJ2-1; the match to TRBD2 covers 8 bases. This CDR3 has 15 residues. The ends lost 1 base at V and 2 bases at J; junction bases unmatched: 2. The germline CDR1 and CDR2 sequences are SGHRS and YFSETQ. The CDR3, as DNA: TGCGCCAGCAGCTTGAGCGGGAGCACCTACAATGAGCAGTTCTTC. Its translation: CASSLSGSTYNEQFF.

The chain has TRBV5-1 and TRBJ2-3; a possible D gene is TRBD2 (5 bases). V was pared by 4 bases and J by 4 bases, with 13 bases between. This CDR3 spans 14 amino acids. The V gene's germline CDR1 is SGHRS and CDR2 YFSETQ. The CDR3 bases are TGCGCCAGCAGCCTCAGAAACGGGGCAGATACGCAGTATTTT. Protein sequence: CASSLRNGADTQYF.

The J gene is TRBJ2-7, the V gene TRBV19; 8 positions agree with TRBD1. V shed 6 bases, J shed 5 bases, and the junction held 6 bases outside the gene matches. Germline CDR1 is LNHDA and CDR2 is SQIVND (reference sequence). This CDR3 contains 13 residues. DNA for the CDR3: TGTGCCAGTAGGGGAACAGGGGGGCACGAGCAGTACTTC. It specifies CASRGTGGHEQYF.

The rearrangement joins TRBV28 to TRBJ2-7; D is perhaps TRBD1 (5 bases). In germline, CDR1 is MDHEN, CDR2 SYDVKM. V was shortened by 10 bases and J by 6 bases, with 13 bases between the two germline ends. This CDR3 is built from 11 residues. CDR3 loop: CATRRAREQYF. The DNA for the CDR3 is TGTGCCACCCGCAGGGCGCGCGAGCAGTACTTC.

The V call is TRBV9, the J call TRBJ2-7; 10 bases agree with TRBD2. The CDR3 spans 17 residues. The germline gives CDR1 SGDLS, CDR2 YYNGEE. The trim removed 3 bases at V and 7 bases at J, leaving 16 bases unmatched. CDR3 protein: CASSGGTAGGIPGEQYF. The CDR3 region has the DNA TGTGCCAGCAGCGGGGGAACAGCGGGAGGGATACCCGGAGAGCAGTACTTC.

This clone has just one count. V and J are TRBV25-1 and TRBJ2-1; TRBD2 matches 10 bases. The CDR3 loop spans 15 amino acids. Germline V gene lookup returns CDR1 MGHDK and CDR2 SYGVNS. V was clipped by 6 bases and J by 7 bases; unmatched bases: 9. The CDR3 loop is CASRLTSGALNEQFF. Written as DNA, the CDR3 is TGTGCCAGCAGACTCACTAGCGGGGCTTTGAATGAGCAGTTCTTC. Combining the CDR3 with reference TRBV25-1 and TRBJ2-1 gives the whole variable domain EADIYQTPRYLVIGTGKKITLECSQTMGHDKMYWYQQDPGMELHLIHYSYGVNSTEKGDLSSESTVSRIRTEHFPLTLESARPSHTSQYLCASRLTSGALNEQFFGPGTRLTVL.

This clone appeared a single time. The chain has TRBV20-1 and TRBJ2-7, with no clear D. The germline V gene encodes CDR1 DFQATT and CDR2 SNEGSKA (reference sequence). Trimming stripped 7 bases from V and 6 bases from J, with 10 bases between. The length of the CDR3 is 10 residues. CDR3 sequence: CSVPPGEQYF. CDR3 DNA: TGCAGTGTCCCGCCGGGCGAGCAGTACTTC.

This chain joins TRBV6-6 and TRBJ2-7; D call uncertain. Deletions cut 6 bases from V and 5 bases from J, with 8 bases between. Germline values: CDR1 MNHNY, CDR2 SVGAGI (reference sequence). This CDR3 region has 11 residues. The CDR3 DNA is TGTGCCAGCAGCCCGAGGCACGAGCAGTACTTC. Encoded protein: CASSPRHEQYF.

The V and J genes are TRBV7-2 and TRBJ1-3, with a possible D match to TRBD1 (6 bases). V gave up 3 bases and J gave up 0 bases, with 12 bases separating them. The germline V gene encodes CDR1 SGHTA and CDR2 FQGNSA. The CDR3 length is 16 residues. CDR3 region: CASSFRQAFSGNTIYF. CDR3 bases: TGTGCCAGCAGCTTCCGACAGGCGTTCTCTGGAAACACCATATATTTT.